Listed here is a single T cell receptor (beta chain). The data originate from a study of blood T cell repertoires in COVID-19. Looking at the study overall: There were acute and convalescent COVID-19 samples, and they came from the United States, Italy and Spain. Sources were T cells, B-cell-depleted T cells, or PBMCs; the material itself was cDNA or gDNA.

V shed 6 bases and J shed 3 bases, with 17 bases lying between them. The CDR3 consists of 15 residues. The germline CDR1 and CDR2 sequences are MNHNY and SVGAGI (reference sequence). Sequenced by immunoSEQ multiplex PCR; TCRdb stores in-frame clones only, minus some. The sample consists of roughly 350,000 clones, approximately 81% of them appearing once. Sample: peripheral blood. The genes are TRBV6-6 and TRBJ1-2, with D maybe TRBD1 (6 bases). The sequence came from a woman aged 18-29 years with acute or convalescent COVID-19. The DNA for the CDR3 is TGTGCCAGCAGAAGAACTATACAGGGCGACTATGGCTACACCTTC. It yields the protein CASRRTIQGDYGYTF.